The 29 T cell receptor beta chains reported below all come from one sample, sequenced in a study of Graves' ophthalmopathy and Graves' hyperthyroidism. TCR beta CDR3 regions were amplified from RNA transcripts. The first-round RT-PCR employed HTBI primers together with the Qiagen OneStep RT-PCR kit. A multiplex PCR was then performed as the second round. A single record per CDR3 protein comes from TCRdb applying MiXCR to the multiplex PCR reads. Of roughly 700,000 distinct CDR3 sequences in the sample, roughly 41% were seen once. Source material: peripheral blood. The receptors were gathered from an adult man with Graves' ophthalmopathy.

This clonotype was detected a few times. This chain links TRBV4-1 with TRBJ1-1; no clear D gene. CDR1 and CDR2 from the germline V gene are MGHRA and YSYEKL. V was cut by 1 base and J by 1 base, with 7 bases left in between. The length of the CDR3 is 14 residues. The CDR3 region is CASSQGWENTEAFF. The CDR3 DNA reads TGCGCCAGCAGCCAAGGGTGGGAGAACACTGAAGCTTTCTTT.

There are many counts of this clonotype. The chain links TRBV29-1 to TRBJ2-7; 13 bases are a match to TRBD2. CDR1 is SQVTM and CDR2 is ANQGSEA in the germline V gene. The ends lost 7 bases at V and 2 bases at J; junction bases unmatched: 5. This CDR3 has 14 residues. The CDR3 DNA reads TGCAGCGCCGGACTAGCGGGAGCCGCCTACGAGCAGTACTTC. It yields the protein CSAGLAGAAYEQYF.

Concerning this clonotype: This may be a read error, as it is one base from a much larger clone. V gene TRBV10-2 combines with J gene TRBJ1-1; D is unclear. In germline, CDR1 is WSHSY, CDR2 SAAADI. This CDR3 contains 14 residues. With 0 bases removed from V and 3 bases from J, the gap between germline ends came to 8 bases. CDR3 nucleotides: TGCGCCAGCAGTGAGTCAGGGTCGGACACTGAAGCTTTCTTT. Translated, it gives CASSESGSDTEAFF.

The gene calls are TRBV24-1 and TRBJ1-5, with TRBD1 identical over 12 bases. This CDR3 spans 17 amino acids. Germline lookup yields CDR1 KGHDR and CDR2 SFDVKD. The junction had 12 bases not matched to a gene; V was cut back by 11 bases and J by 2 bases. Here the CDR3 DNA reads TGTGCCAGCAGACCCCCGGGACAGGGGGCCGGCAATCAGCCCCAGCATTTT. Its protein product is CASRPPGQGAGNQPQHF.

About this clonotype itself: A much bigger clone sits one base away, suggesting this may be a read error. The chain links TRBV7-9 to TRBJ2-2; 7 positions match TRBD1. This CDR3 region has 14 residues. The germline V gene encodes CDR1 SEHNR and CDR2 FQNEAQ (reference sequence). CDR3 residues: CASSLGQSTGELVF. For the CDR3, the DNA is TGTGCCAGCAGCTTGGGACAGAGCACCGGGGAGCTGGTTTTT.

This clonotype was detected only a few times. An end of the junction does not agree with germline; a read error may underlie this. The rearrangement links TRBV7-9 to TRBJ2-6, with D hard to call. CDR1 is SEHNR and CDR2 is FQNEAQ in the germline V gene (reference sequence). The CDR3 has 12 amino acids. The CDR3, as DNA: TGTGCCAGCAGCTTAGGGGACAACGTCCTGACTTTC. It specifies CASSLGDNVLTF.

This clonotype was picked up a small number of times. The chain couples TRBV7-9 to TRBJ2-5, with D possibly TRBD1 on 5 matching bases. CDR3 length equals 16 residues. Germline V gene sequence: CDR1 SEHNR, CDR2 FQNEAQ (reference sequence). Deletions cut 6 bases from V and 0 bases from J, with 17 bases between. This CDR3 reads CASRLVRQPDQETQYF. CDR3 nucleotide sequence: TGTGCCAGCAGGTTGGTCCGACAGCCCGACCAAGAGACCCAGTACTTC. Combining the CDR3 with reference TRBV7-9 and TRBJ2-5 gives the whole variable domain DTGVSQNPRHKITKRGQNVTFRCDPISEHNRLYWYRQTLGQGPEFLTYFQNEAQLEKSRLLSDRFSAERPKGSFSTLEIQRTEQGDSAMYLCASRLVRQPDQETQYFGPGTRLLVL.

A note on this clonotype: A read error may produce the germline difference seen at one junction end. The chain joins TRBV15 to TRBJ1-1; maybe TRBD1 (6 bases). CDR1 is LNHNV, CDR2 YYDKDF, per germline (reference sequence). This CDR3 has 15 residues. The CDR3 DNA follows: TGTGCCACCAGCAGAGGGACAGTCGCACTGGCTGAGGCTTTCTTT. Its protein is CATSRGTVALAEAFF.

The CDR3 sequence: CASSLATGSYYEQYF. CDR3 DNA: TGTGCCAGCAGCTTAGCGACCGGGTCCTACTACGAGCAGTACTTC. The chain joins TRBV7-6 to TRBJ2-7; D remains ambiguous. The CDR3 covers 15 residues. CDR1 and CDR2 from the germline V gene are SGHVS and FNYEAQ. The V gene lost 0 bases and the J gene lost 3 bases, with 12 bases spanning the gap. The full variable domain, rest sourced from reference TRBV7-6 and TRBJ2-7, is GAGVSQSPRYKVTKRGQDVALRCDPISGHVSLYWYRQALGQGPEFLTYFNYEAQQDKSGLPNDRFSAERPEGSISTLTIQRTEQRDSAMYRCASSLATGSYYEQYFGPGTRLTVT.

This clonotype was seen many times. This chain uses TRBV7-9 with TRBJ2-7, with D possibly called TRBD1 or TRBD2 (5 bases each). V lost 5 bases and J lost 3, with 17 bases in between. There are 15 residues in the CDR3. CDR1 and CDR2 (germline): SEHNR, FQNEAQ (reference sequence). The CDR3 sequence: CASSRGLAGHYEQYF. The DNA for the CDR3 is TGTGCCAGCAGCCGGGGCCTAGCAGGCCACTACGAGCAGTACTTC. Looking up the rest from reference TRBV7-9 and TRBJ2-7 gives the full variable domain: DTGVSQNPRHKITKRGQNVTFRCDPISEHNRLYWYRQTLGQGPEFLTYFQNEAQLEKSRLLSDRFSAERPKGSFSTLEIQRTEQGDSAMYLCASSRGLAGHYEQYFGPGTRLTVT.

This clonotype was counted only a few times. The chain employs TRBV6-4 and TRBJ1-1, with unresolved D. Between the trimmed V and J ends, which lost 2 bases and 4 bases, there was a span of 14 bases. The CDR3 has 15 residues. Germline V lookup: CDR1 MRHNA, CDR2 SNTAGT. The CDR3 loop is CASSDRADTPTEAFF. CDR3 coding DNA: TGTGCCAGCAGTGACAGGGCCGATACCCCCACTGAAGCTTTCTTT.

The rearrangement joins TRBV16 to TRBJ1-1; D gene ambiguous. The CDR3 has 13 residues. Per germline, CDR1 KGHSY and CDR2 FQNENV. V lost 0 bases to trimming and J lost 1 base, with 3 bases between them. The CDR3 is CASSQSKNTEAFF. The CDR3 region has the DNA TGTGCCAGCAGCCAATCGAAGAACACTGAAGCTTTCTTT.

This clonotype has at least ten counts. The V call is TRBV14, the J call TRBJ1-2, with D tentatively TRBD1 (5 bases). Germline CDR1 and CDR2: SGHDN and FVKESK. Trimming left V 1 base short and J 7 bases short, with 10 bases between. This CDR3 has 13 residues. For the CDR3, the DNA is TGTGCCAGCAGCCAAGTAGCTGGGGGTGGCTACACCTTC. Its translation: CASSQVAGGGYTF.

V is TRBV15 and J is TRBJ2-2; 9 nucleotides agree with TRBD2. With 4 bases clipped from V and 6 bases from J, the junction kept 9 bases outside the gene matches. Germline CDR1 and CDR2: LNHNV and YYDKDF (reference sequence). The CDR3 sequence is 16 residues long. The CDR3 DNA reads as TGTGCCACCAGCACGACTAGCGGTCGGCGGGCCGGGGAGCTGTTTTTT. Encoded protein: CATSTTSGRRAGELFF.

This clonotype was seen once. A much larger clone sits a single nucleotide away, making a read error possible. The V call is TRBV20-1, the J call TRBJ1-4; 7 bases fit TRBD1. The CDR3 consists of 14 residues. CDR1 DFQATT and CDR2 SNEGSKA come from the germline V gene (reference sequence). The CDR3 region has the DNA TGCCGTGCTAGTCACAGGGGAGCTAATGAAAAACTGTTTTTT. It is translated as CRASHRGANEKLFF.

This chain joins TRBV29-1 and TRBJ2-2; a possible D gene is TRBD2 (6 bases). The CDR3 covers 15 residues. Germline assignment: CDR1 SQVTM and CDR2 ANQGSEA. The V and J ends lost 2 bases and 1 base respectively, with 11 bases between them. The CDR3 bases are TGCAGCGTTGAATTGGGCGGGGTGAACACCGGGGAGCTGTTTTTT. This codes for CSVELGGVNTGELFF.

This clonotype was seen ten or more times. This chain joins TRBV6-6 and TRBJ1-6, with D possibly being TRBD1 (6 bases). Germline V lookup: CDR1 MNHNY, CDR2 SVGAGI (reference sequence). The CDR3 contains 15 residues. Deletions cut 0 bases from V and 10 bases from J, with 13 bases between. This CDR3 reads CASSYSTGRGSPLHF. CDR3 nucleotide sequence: TGTGCCAGCAGTTACTCGACAGGTCGGGGCTCACCCCTCCACTTT.

CDR3 coding DNA: TGTGCCAGCAGCCAGGGGTCCTTTACTATGAACACTGAAGCTTTCTTT. Encoded protein: CASSQGSFTMNTEAFF. The chain has TRBV5-5 and TRBJ1-1; possible D gene TRBD1, 6 bases. Germline V gene lookup returns CDR1 SGHKS and CDR2 YYEKEE (reference sequence). This CDR3 comprises 16 residues. V lost 4 bases and J lost 0, with 16 bases in between.

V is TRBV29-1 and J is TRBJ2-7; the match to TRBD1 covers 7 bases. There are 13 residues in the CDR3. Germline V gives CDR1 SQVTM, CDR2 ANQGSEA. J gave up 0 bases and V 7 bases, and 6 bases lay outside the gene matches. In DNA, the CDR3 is TGCAGCGCCACTAGACAGGGCTCCTACGAGCAGTACTTC. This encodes CSATRQGSYEQYF.

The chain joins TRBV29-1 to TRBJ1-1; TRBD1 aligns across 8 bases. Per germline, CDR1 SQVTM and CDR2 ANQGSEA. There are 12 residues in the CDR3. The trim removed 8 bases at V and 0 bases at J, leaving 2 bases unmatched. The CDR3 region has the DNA TGCAGCAGGGGACAGGTGAACACTGAAGCTTTCTTT. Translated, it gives CSRGQVNTEAFF.

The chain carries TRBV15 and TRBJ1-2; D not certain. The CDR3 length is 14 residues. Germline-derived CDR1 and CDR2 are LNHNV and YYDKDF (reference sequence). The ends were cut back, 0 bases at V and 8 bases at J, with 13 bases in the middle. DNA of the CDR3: TGTGCCACCAGCAGAGAAGGTCTGGTAGGGGGCTACACCTTC. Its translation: CATSREGLVGGYTF. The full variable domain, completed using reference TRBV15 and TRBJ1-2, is DAMVIQNPRYQVTQFGKPVTLSCSQTLNHNVMYWYQQKSSQAPKLLFHYYDKDFNNEADTPDNFQSRRPNTSFCFLDIRSPGLGDTAMYLCATSREGLVGGYTFGSGTRLTVV.

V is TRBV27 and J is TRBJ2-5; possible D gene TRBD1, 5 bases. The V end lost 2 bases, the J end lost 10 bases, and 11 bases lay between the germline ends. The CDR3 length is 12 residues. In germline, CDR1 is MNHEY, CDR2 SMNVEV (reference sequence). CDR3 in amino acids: CASSLGQGDQYF. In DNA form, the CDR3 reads TGTGCCAGCAGTTTAGGGCAGGGTGACCAGTACTTC.

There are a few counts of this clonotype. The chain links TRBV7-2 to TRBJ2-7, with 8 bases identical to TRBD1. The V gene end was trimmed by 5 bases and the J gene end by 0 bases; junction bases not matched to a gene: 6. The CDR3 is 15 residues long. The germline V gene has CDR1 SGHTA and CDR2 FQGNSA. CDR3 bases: TGTGCCAGCAGCCAGGGACAGGCTGACTCCTACGAGCAGTACTTC. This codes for CASSQGQADSYEQYF.

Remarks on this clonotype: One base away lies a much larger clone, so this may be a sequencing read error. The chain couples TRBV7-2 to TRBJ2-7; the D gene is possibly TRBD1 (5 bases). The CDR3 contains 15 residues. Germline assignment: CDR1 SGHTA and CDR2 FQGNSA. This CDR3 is CASSFTGTTTDERYF. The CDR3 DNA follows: TGTGCCAGCAGCTTCACAGGAACCACCACGGACGAGCGGTACTTC.

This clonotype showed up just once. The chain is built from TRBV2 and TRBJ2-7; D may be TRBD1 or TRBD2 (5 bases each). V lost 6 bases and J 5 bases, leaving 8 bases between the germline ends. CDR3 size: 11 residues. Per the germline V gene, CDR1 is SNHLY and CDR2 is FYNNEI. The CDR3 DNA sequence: TGTGCCAGCAGGGGGGACGACGAGCAGTACTTC. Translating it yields CASRGDDEQYF.

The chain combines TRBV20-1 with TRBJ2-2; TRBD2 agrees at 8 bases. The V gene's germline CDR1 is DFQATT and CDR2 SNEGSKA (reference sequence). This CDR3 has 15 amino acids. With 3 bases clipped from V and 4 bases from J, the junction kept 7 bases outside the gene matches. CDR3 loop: CSASPAGGSTGELFF. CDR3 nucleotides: TGCAGTGCTAGTCCGGCGGGGGGTTCCACCGGGGAGCTGTTTTTT.

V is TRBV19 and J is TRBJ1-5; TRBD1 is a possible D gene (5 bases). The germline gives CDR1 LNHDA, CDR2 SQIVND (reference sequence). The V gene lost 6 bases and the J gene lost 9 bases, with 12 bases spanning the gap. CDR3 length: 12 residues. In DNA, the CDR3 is TGTGCCAGTAGCACTGAGGGGTGGCCCCAGCATTTT. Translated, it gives CASSTEGWPQHF. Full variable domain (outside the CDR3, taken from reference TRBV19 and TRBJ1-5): DGGITQSPKYLFRKEGQNVTLSCEQNLNHDAMYWYRQDPGQGLRLIYYSQIVNDFQKGDIAEGYSVSREKKESFPLTVTSAQKNPTAFYLCASSTEGWPQHFGDGTRLSIL.

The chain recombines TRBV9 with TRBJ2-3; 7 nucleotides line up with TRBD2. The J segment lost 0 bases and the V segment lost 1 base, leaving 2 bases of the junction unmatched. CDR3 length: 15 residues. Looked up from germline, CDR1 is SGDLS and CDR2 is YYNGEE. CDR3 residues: CASSVTSVSTDTQYF. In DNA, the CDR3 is TGTGCCAGCAGCGTAACTAGCGTTAGCACAGATACGCAGTATTTT.

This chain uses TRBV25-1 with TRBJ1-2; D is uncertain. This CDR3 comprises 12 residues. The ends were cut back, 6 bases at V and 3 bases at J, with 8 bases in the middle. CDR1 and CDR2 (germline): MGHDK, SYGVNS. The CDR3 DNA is TGTGCCAGCAGAGATTCGGACTATGGCTACACCTTC. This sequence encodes CASRDSDYGYTF.